The rows below give T cell receptor beta chains drawn from one sample of a study of Tregs in tolerant kidney transplant recipients. The table came from immunoSEQ multiplex PCR; TCRdb's copy has only in-frame clones and leaves some out. The repertoire holds some 60,000 clones, about four fifths seen once, with more than 4.5% in the top ten. Material for sequencing was CD4+ T cells from blood. The receptor set was obtained from a human donor in good health. CDR3s include the opening cysteine and the closing phenylalanine or tryptophan. A D gene is named only where the DNA matches it firmly. The size of a clone is reported for some rows only, either as once, few or many, or as a class for expanded clones.

V: TRBV5-1
size: .
J: TRBJ2-7
D: .
length: 12
CDR3: CASSLDRYEQYF
DNA: TGCGCCAGCAGCTTGGACAGGTACGAGCAGTACTTC

V: TRBV7-9
size: .
J: TRBJ2-3
D: TRBD2
length: 17
CDR3: CASSSRGGGAGTDTQYF
DNA: TGTGCCAGCAGCTCCCGGGGCGGGGGGGCCGGAACAGATACGCAGTATTTT

V: TRBV6-5
size: .
J: TRBJ2-7
D: .
length: 13
CDR3: CASRANRRHEQYF
DNA: TGTGCCAGCAGGGCCAACCGACGGCACGAGCAGTACTTC

V: TRBV19
size: .
J: TRBJ2-5
D: TRBD2
length: 14
CDR3: CASSIGGLEETQYF
DNA: TGTGCCAGTAGTATAGGGGGACTAGAGGAGACCCAGTACTTC

V: TRBV6-1
size: .
J: TRBJ2-1
D: .
length: 15
CDR3: CASSEAGTFLNEQFF
DNA: TGTGCCAGCAGTGAAGCTGGGACTTTTCTCAATGAGCAGTTCTTC

V: TRBV2
size: .
J: TRBJ2-3
D: .
length: 17
CDR3: CASSESRLLHSTDTQYF
DNA: TGTGCCAGCAGTGAGTCCCGGCTCTTACATAGCACAGATACGCAGTATTTT

V: TRBV6-5
size: .
J: TRBJ1-5
D: .
length: 14
CDR3: CASSYQGLNQPQHF
DNA: TGTGCCAGCAGTTATCAGGGGCTAAATCAGCCCCAGCATTTT

V: TRBV5-4
size: .
J: TRBJ1-2
D: .
length: 14
CDR3: CASSPQPTNYGYTF
DNA: TGTGCCAGCAGCCCACAGCCAACTAACTATGGCTACACCTTC

V: TRBV21-1
size: .
J: TRBJ2-7
D: .
length: 17
CDR3: CASSKESSRTGGDEQYF
DNA: TGTGCCAGCAGCAAAGAGAGTAGTAGGACAGGGGGGGATGAGCAGTACTTC

V: TRBV5-1
size: once
J: TRBJ1-1
D: .
length: 14
CDR3: CASSLDGMNTEAFF
DNA: TGCGCCAGCAGCTTGGACGGCATGAACACTGAAGCTTTCTTT

V: TRBV14
size: .
J: TRBJ1-1
D: .
length: 16
CDR3: CASSQGRTGVNTEAFF
DNA: TGTGCCAGCAGCCAGGGGAGGACGGGGGTGAACACTGAAGCTTTCTTT

V: TRBV4-2
size: .
J: TRBJ1-1
D: TRBD1
length: 21
CDR3: CASSPTRAYGTATYRDTEAFF
DNA: TGTGCCAGCAGCCCCACAAGGGCCTACGGGACAGCCACGTACAGGGACACTGAAGCTTTCTTT

V: TRBV5-1
size: .
J: TRBJ2-3
D: .
length: 14
CDR3: CASSPATVLDTQYF
DNA: TGCGCCAGCAGCCCCGCCACAGTGCTCGATACGCAGTATTTT

V: TRBV19
size: .
J: TRBJ2-1
D: TRBD2
length: 16
CDR3: CASSAILAGGYNEQFF
DNA: TGTGCCAGTAGTGCCATTCTAGCGGGAGGGTACAATGAGCAGTTCTTC

V: TRBV5-4
size: .
J: TRBJ2-2
D: .
length: 16
CDR3: CASSFSADIRDGELFF
DNA: TGTGCCAGCAGCTTTTCAGCGGATATTCGAGACGGGGAGCTGTTTTTT

V: TRBV12-5
size: few
J: TRBJ2-3
D: .
length: 13
CDR3: CASGFWGTDTQYF
DNA: TGTGCTAGTGGTTTCTGGGGCACAGATACGCAGTATTTT

V: TRBV9
size: .
J: TRBJ2-5
D: .
length: 14
CDR3: CASSVGGGGETQYF
DNA: TGTGCCAGCAGCGTAGGAGGTGGAGGGGAGACCCAGTACTTC

V: TRBV9
size: .
J: TRBJ1-2
D: TRBD1
length: 15
CDR3: CASSPRDRGNYGYTF
DNA: TGTGCCAGCAGCCCCCGGGACAGGGGTAACTATGGCTACACCTTC

V: TRBV15
size: .
J: TRBJ1-5
D: .
length: 19
CDR3: CATSPYSSGAQYSNQPQHF
DNA: TGTGCCACCAGCCCCTACTCATCAGGGGCCCAATATAGCAATCAGCCCCAGCATTTT

V: TRBV7-2
size: .
J: TRBJ2-2
D: .
length: 18
CDR3: CASSPPYGGRPDTGELFF
DNA: TGTGCCAGCAGCCCTCCTTACGGGGGGCGGCCTGACACCGGGGAGCTGTTTTTT

V: TRBV5-6
size: .
J: TRBJ2-7
D: .
length: 15
CDR3: CASSFGAGSSYEQYF
DNA: TGTGCCAGCAGCTTCGGGGCGGGGAGCTCCTACGAGCAGTACTTC

V: TRBV4-3
size: .
J: TRBJ1-3
D: .
length: 16
CDR3: CASSQLDGGAGNTIYF
DNA: TGCGCCAGCAGCCAATTGGACGGTGGCGCTGGAAACACCATATATTTT

V: TRBV19
size: .
J: TRBJ1-3
D: .
length: 11
CDR3: CASTLENTIYF
DNA: TGTGCCAGTACTTTGGAAAACACCATATATTTT

V: TRBV5-4
size: .
J: TRBJ2-5
D: TRBD1
length: 14
CDR3: CASNPQGVSGPQYF
DNA: TGTGCCAGCAACCCACAGGGGGTCTCGGGACCCCAGTACTTC

V: TRBV6-5
size: .
J: TRBJ2-1
D: TRBD2
length: 16
CDR3: CASSYSGLAGVGEQFF
DNA: TGTGCCAGCAGTTACTCGGGGTTAGCGGGAGTCGGTGAGCAGTTCTTC

V: TRBV18
size: .
J: TRBJ2-5
D: .
length: 14
CDR3: CASSPPLARETQYF
DNA: TGTGCCAGCTCACCACCCTTAGCTCGGGAGACCCAGTACTTC

V: TRBV7-8
size: .
J: TRBJ1-4
D: .
length: 16
CDR3: CASSLGHGGAPEKLFF
DNA: TGTGCCAGCAGCTTAGGCCACGGGGGTGCACCTGAAAAACTGTTTTTT

V: TRBV19
size: .
J: TRBJ2-1
D: TRBD1
length: 16
CDR3: CASLSGTGGGYNEQFF
DNA: TGTGCCAGTCTCTCCGGGACAGGGGGGGGCTACAATGAGCAGTTCTTC

V: TRBV21-1
size: many
J: TRBJ1-5
D: .
length: 16
CDR3: CASSNNRGLSNQPQHF
DNA: TGTGCCAGCAGCAATAACAGGGGGCTTAGCAATCAGCCCCAGCATTTT

V: TRBV13
size: .
J: TRBJ1-5
D: .
length: 14
CDR3: CASSLAGGNQPQHF
DNA: TGTGCCAGCAGCTTAGCAGGGGGCAATCAGCCCCAGCATTTT

V: TRBV5-1
size: once
J: TRBJ1-4
D: .
length: 15
CDR3: CASSLEGGTNEKLFF
DNA: TGCGCCAGCAGCTTGGAAGGCGGAACTAATGAAAAACTGTTTTTT

V: TRBV11-3
size: few
J: TRBJ1-1
D: .
length: 13
CDR3: CASSLVLATEAFF
DNA: TGTGCCAGCAGCTTAGTATTGGCCACTGAAGCTTTCTTT

V: TRBV7-2
size: few
J: TRBJ2-5
D: .
length: 13
CDR3: CASSRSGDETQYF
DNA: TGTGCCAGCAGCCGCTCGGGGGACGAGACCCAGTACTTC

V: TRBV2
size: .
J: TRBJ2-3
D: .
length: 12
CDR3: CASSVRADTQYF
DNA: TGTGCCAGCAGTGTACGAGCGGATACGCAGTATTTT

V: TRBV6-5
size: .
J: TRBJ2-2
D: .
length: 14
CDR3: CASSYLRMGGELFF
DNA: TGTGCCAGCAGTTACCTCAGGATGGGAGGGGAGCTGTTTTTT

V: TRBV5-1
size: few
J: TRBJ2-5
D: .
length: 14
CDR3: CASSEEGQLKTQYF
DNA: TGCGCCAGCAGCGAGGAGGGGCAGCTCAAGACCCAGTACTTC

V: TRBV2
size: .
J: TRBJ2-7
D: TRBD2
length: 14
CDR3: CANNLAGGDYEQYF
DNA: TGTGCCAACAATTTAGCGGGGGGGGACTACGAGCAGTACTTC

V: TRBV10-3
size: once
J: TRBJ1-3
D: .
length: 14
CDR3: CAIRDSHSGNTIYF
DNA: TGTGCCATCAGGGACAGCCACTCTGGAAACACCATATATTTT

V: TRBV6-5
size: .
J: TRBJ2-7
D: TRBD2
length: 14
CDR3: CASSYGGGEHEQYF
DNA: TGTGCCAGCAGTTATGGGGGGGGAGAACACGAGCAGTACTTC

V: TRBV7-2
size: few
J: TRBJ1-1
D: .
length: 14
CDR3: CASSLATGNTEAFF
DNA: TGTGCCAGCAGCTTAGCGACGGGGAACACTGAAGCTTTCTTT

V: TRBV5-4
size: .
J: TRBJ2-7
D: .
length: 12
CDR3: CASSFDRYEQYF
DNA: TGTGCCAGCAGCTTTGACAGGTACGAGCAGTACTTC

V: TRBV6-5
size: .
J: TRBJ1-1
D: TRBD1
length: 13
CDR3: CASSLGQGGEAFF
DNA: TGTGCCAGCAGTCTTGGACAGGGGGGTGAAGCTTTCTTT

V: TRBV7-2
size: once
J: TRBJ2-7
D: TRBD1
length: 13
CDR3: CASSKGGADEQYF
DNA: TGTGCCAGCTCCAAAGGGGGCGCGGACGAGCAGTACTTC

V: TRBV19
size: .
J: TRBJ2-2
D: TRBD1
length: 14
CDR3: CASSVQGGTGELFF
DNA: TGTGCCAGTAGTGTACAGGGGGGCACCGGGGAGCTGTTTTTT

V: TRBV11-3
size: .
J: TRBJ1-2
D: .
length: 14
CDR3: CASSFRRRDGGYTF
DNA: TGTGCCAGCAGCTTTCGCCGAAGGGATGGGGGCTACACCTTC

V: TRBV7-2
size: .
J: TRBJ2-7
D: .
length: 13
CDR3: CASSLDSPYEQYF
DNA: TGTGCCAGCAGCTTGGACAGTCCCTACGAGCAGTACTTC

V: TRBV1
size: .
J: TRBJ1-1
D: .
length: 17
CDR3: CTSSQPPTGGEDTEAFF
DNA: TGCACCAGCAGCCAACCTCCTACGGGAGGGGAGGACACTGAAGCTTTCTTT

V: TRBV11-3
size: .
J: TRBJ2-7
D: .
length: 18
CDR3: CASSLDLGGVGVSYEQYF
DNA: TGTGCCAGCAGCTTAGATTTAGGCGGTGTCGGCGTCTCCTACGAGCAGTACTTC

V: TRBV9
size: .
J: TRBJ1-2
D: .
length: 14
CDR3: CASSVDTLDYGYTF
DNA: TGTGCCAGCAGCGTAGATACCTTGGACTATGGCTACACCTTC

V: TRBV18
size: .
J: TRBJ1-6
D: .
length: 18
CDR3: CASSPLPAASSYNSPLHF
DNA: TGTGCCAGCTCACCCCTTCCCGCGGCGAGCTCCTATAATTCACCCCTCCACTTT

V: TRBV2
size: .
J: TRBJ2-2
D: TRBD1
length: 16
CDR3: CASRLNRDRDTGELFF
DNA: TGTGCCAGCAGACTCAACCGGGACAGGGACACCGGGGAGCTGTTTTTT

V: TRBV18
size: .
J: TRBJ1-2
D: .
length: 14
CDR3: CASSGVASGYGYTF
DNA: TGTGCCAGCTCAGGGGTGGCCTCTGGCTATGGCTACACCTTC

V: TRBV28
size: .
J: TRBJ1-2
D: .
length: 14
CDR3: CASSYGGQSKGGAF
DNA: TGTGCCAGCAGTTATGGGGGGCAGTCGAAGGGAGGCGCCTTC

V: TRBV28
size: .
J: TRBJ1-2
D: .
length: 14
CDR3: CASSLSGDLYGYTF
DNA: TGTGCCAGCAGTTTATCCGGGGACCTCTATGGCTACACCTTC

V: TRBV2
size: .
J: TRBJ2-1
D: .
length: 12
CDR3: CASTTDSLEQFF
DNA: TGTGCCAGCACCACCGACTCCCTTGAGCAGTTCTTC

V: TRBV19
size: .
J: TRBJ2-1
D: TRBD1
length: 17
CDR3: CASSRIPGTASYNEQFF
DNA: TGTGCCAGTAGTAGAATACCCGGGACAGCTTCCTACAATGAGCAGTTCTTC

V: TRBV14
size: .
J: TRBJ2-7
D: .
length: 15
CDR3: CASSQGWGGFYEQYF
DNA: TGTGCCAGCAGCCAAGGGTGGGGTGGTTTCTACGAGCAGTACTTC

V: TRBV5-1
size: .
J: TRBJ1-6
D: TRBD1
length: 16
CDR3: CASSPLTGANNSPLHF
DNA: TGCGCCAGCAGCCCCTTGACAGGGGCTAATAATTCACCCCTCCACTTT

V: TRBV5-1
size: .
J: TRBJ2-3
D: .
length: 14
CDR3: CASSLGQSTDTQYF
DNA: TGCGCCAGCAGCTTGGGACAGAGCACAGATACGCAGTATTTT